Each of the 5 T cell receptor beta chains below was sequenced from the same sample in a study of blood T cell repertoires in COVID-19. Method: immunoSEQ multiplex PCR; TCRdb's copy keeps in-frame clones and lacks some. This table holds 100,000 or so clones, over 85% found once. The specimen sequenced was peripheral blood. The receptors here all came from a man between 65 and 79 years old with acute or convalescent COVID-19.

As to this clone: Other DNA sequences in the sample encode the same CDR3. This rearrangement joins TRBV18 to TRBJ1-4, with 8 bases lining up with TRBD1. Trimming cost V 5 bases and J 5 bases; bases outside gene matches: 4. This CDR3 has 14 amino acids. CDR1 and CDR2 from the germline V gene are KGHSH and LQKENI. The CDR3 DNA reads TGTGCCAGCTCAGAGAGGACAGGGAATGAAAAACTGTTTTTT. Translation gives CASSERTGNEKLFF.

Only one count was recorded for this clone. CDR3 in amino acids: CASSLWDTPSYNEQFF. Written as DNA, the CDR3 is TGTGCCAGCAGCCTCTGGGACACCCCTTCCTACAATGAGCAGTTCTTC. V usage is TRBV13 and J usage is TRBJ2-1; possibly TRBD1 for D (6 bases). Between the trimmed V and J ends, which lost 5 bases and 1 base, there was a span of 15 bases. From germline, CDR1 is PRHDT and CDR2 FYEKMQ (reference sequence). This CDR3 comprises 16 residues.

J is TRBJ1-5 and V is TRBV27; 7 positions match TRBD1. Germline CDR1 reads MNHEY; CDR2 reads SMNVEV (reference sequence). J was trimmed by 5 bases and V by 1 base; bases with no gene match: 2. The CDR3 is made up of 14 amino acids. CDR3 sequence (DNA): TGTGCCAGCAGTTTATTCAGGGGGTATCAGCCCCAGCATTTT. This sequence encodes CASSLFRGYQPQHF.

In its sample, this clone was seen once. The V gene is TRBV2, the J gene TRBJ2-1; 11 nucleotides line up with TRBD1. The CDR3 spans 15 residues. The ends lost 7 bases at V and 5 bases at J; junction bases unmatched: 7. Germline loops: CDR1 SNHLY, CDR2 FYNNEI. The CDR3 DNA follows: TGTGCCAGCACCCGAGGACAGGGGGCCAACAATGAGCAGTTCTTC. Translating it yields CASTRGQGANNEQFF. The variable domain in full, completed from reference TRBV2 and TRBJ2-1, reads EPEVTQTPSHQVTQMGQEVILRCVPISNHLYFYWYRQILGQKVEFLVSFYNNEISEKSEIFDDQFSVERPDGSNFTLKIRSTKLEDSAMYFCASTRGQGANNEQFFGPGTRLTVL.

V gene TRBV28 combines with J gene TRBJ1-1; the D gene is possibly TRBD1 (5 bases). This CDR3 spans 14 amino acids. CDR1 is MDHEN, CDR2 SYDVKM, per germline. Trimming left V 6 bases short and J 0 bases short, with 11 bases between. The CDR3 spells CASSADTLNTEAFF. In nucleotides, the CDR3 is TGTGCCAGCAGCGCGGACACCCTGAACACTGAAGCTTTCTTT.